This TCR beta chain was captured by sequencing in a study of beta chain features in type 1 diabetes. V lost 4 bases, J lost 7 bases, and 14 bases lay in between. Germline lookup yields CDR1 MDHEN and CDR2 SYDVKM. There are 15 residues in the CDR3. Regarding this clone: No antigen is known for it.

Reverse transcribing all isolated RNA meant expressed TCRB transcripts were sequenced. It was found that naive, central memory and regulatory T cell samples averaged approximately 3.9 million reads. Produced via immunoSEQ multiplex PCR; TCRdb's table is partial and in-frame only. Altogether about 160,000 clones are present, under 9.5% being singletons, with the ten largest covering 0.5%. Study-wide findings and caveats: A moderate, significant TCRB CDR3 shortening appeared in type 1 diabetes across four CD4+ subsets. Healthy donors had naive, central memory and Treg TCRB repertoires that appeared less similar than those seen among patients.

The sample comprised central memory CD4+ T cells from blood. The origin of this receptor is a man aged 18 to 35 with type 1 diabetes. The V call is TRBV28, the J call TRBJ1-6, with D possibly TRBD1 on 6 matching bases. CDR3 nucleotides: TGTGCCAGCAGTTCTCTCAGGGGCACGAATTCACCCCTCCACTTT. Translated: CASSSLRGTNSPLHF.